Below are 5 T cell receptor beta chains sequenced from a single sample in a study of T-cell reconstitution after alpha-beta-depleted transplantation in children. Preparation of the TCRbeta library involved a method that used unique molecular identifiers. TCRdb reprocessed the PCR reads with MiXCR, giving one entry per CDR3 protein. The table lists around 960,000 distinct CDR3 sequences, about 26% of them singletons. The input for sequencing was PBMCs, mostly from graft donor cells, taken 360 days after TCRalphabeta/CD19-depleted stem cell transplant. The receptors come from a boy younger than two who had a stem cell transplant for SCID, so the T cells may come from the graft donor.

There are a few counts of this clonotype. The chain employs TRBV15 and TRBJ2-7; 13 bases are shared with TRBD2. Trimming took 1 base from V and 2 from J; bases not matched to a gene: 2. Germline V gene lookup returns CDR1 LNHNV and CDR2 YYDKDF (reference sequence). The CDR3 runs 16 residues. The CDR3: CATSRGLAGGTYEQYF. The CDR3 DNA follows: TGTGCCACCAGCAGAGGACTAGCGGGGGGAACCTACGAGCAGTACTTC.

This chain uses TRBV7-2 with TRBJ2-2; D uncertain. There are 15 residues in the CDR3. Germline V gene data show CDR1 as SGHTA and CDR2 as FQGNSA. Trimming stripped 1 base from V and 1 base from J, with 7 bases between. CDR3 coding DNA: TGTGCCAGCAGCTTAGGCTACTTGAACACCGGGGAGCTGTTTTTT. It codes for CASSLGYLNTGELFF.

The J gene is TRBJ2-3, the V gene TRBV20-1; D is unclear. Germline assignment: CDR1 DFQATT and CDR2 SNEGSKA (reference sequence). The CDR3 is made up of 13 amino acids. The V gene lost 4 bases and the J gene lost 1 base, with 9 bases spanning the gap. The CDR3 coding sequence is TGCAGTGCTACACCGGACGGCACAGATACGCAGTATTTT. This codes for CSATPDGTDTQYF.

Only a few counts were recorded for this clonotype. Here the CDR3 reads CASSLDRTSYGYTF. The CDR3 region has the DNA TGCGCCAGCAGCTTGGACAGGACCTCCTATGGCTACACCTTC. J is TRBJ1-2 and V is TRBV5-1, with a weak D call TRBD1 (5 bases). Looked up from germline, CDR1 is SGHRS and CDR2 is YFSETQ. The CDR3 length is 14 residues. V shed 0 bases and J shed 4 bases, with 10 bases lying between them.

The genes are TRBV5-5 and TRBJ2-1; D possibly corresponds to TRBD1 (6 bases). The CDR3 length is 16 residues. Trimming pared 1 base from V and 1 base from J, leaving 12 bases between. Looked up from germline, CDR1 is SGHKS and CDR2 is YYEKEE (reference sequence). CDR3 region: CASSLRGSVSYNEQFF. The CDR3 DNA sequence: TGTGCCAGCAGCTTGAGGGGGAGCGTATCCTACAATGAGCAGTTCTTC.